Shown below are 32 T cell receptor beta chains from a single sample sequenced in a study of cytomegalovirus exposure and HLA in healthy donors. PCR amplification relied on 60 Vbeta primers (plus 13 Jbeta primers). The table came from immunoSEQ multiplex PCR; TCRdb's copy has only in-frame clones and leaves some out. The sample yields around 98,000 clones, roughly 81% seen once. The sequencing input was PBMCs. The receptors originated from a man aged 40-50 years in good health and CMV-seronegative.

CDR3 sequence (DNA): TGTGCCAGTAGTATGACAGGGATCGGTTCCTACGAGCAGTACTTC. Translation gives CASSMTGIGSYEQYF. V and J are TRBV19 and TRBJ2-7; the match to TRBD1 covers 7 bases. V shed 3 bases and J 1 base; nucleotides not matched to a gene: 6. This CDR3 is 15 amino acids long. CDR1 and CDR2 (germline): LNHDA, SQIVND (reference sequence).

The chain couples TRBV10-3 to TRBJ2-1; no clear D. The germline gives CDR1 ENHRY, CDR2 SYGVKD. V was clipped by 8 bases and J by 7 bases, with 6 bases between them. CDR3 size: 10 residues. CDR3 nucleotide sequence: TGTGCCATCGGCAAGAATGAGCAGTTCTTC. It yields the protein CAIGKNEQFF.

There are a few counts of this clone. The chain combines TRBV29-1 with TRBJ1-1; TRBD1 aligns across 11 bases. Per the germline V gene, CDR1 is SQVTM and CDR2 is ANQGSEA. There are 14 residues in the CDR3. With V trimmed by 6 bases and J by 0 bases, 3 bases remained unmatched. DNA of the CDR3: TGCAGCGTGGGGACAGGGGGTCTGAACACTGAAGCTTTCTTT. The encoded protein is CSVGTGGLNTEAFF. Using reference TRBV29-1 and TRBJ1-1 for the parts outside the CDR3, the full variable domain is SAVISQKPSRDICQRGTSLTIQCQVDSQVTMMFWYRQQPGQSLTLIATANQGSEATYESGFVIDKFPISRPNLTFSTLTVSNMSPEDSSIYLCSVGTGGLNTEAFFGQGTRLTVV.

The chain uses TRBV15 and TRBJ1-3, with D maybe TRBD1 (5 bases). Trimming pared 0 bases from V and 0 bases from J, leaving 15 bases between. Germline V gene lookup returns CDR1 LNHNV and CDR2 YYDKDF (reference sequence). This CDR3 has 18 residues. CDR3 sequence reads: CATSRDRIGELSGNTIYF. For the CDR3, the DNA is TGTGCCACCAGCAGAGATCGTATAGGGGAACTCTCTGGAAACACCATATATTTT.

This clone was seen only a few times. The junction and the germline gene differ at one end; a read error may be behind it. The genes are TRBV10-3 and TRBJ2-7; no firm D call. Germline CDR1 ENHRY, CDR2 SYGVKD. This CDR3 region has 17 residues. The chain's CDR3 is CAISDPAPVRGSYEQYF. Here the CDR3 DNA reads TGTGCCATAAGTGATCCTGCCCCCGTCCGCGGATCCTACGAGCAGTACTTC.

This chain uses TRBV5-1 with TRBJ2-2, with a possible D match to TRBD1 (6 bases). Germline CDR1 is SGHRS and CDR2 is YFSETQ. The length of the CDR3 is 13 residues. Between the trimmed V and J ends, which lost 4 bases and 6 bases, there was a span of 10 bases. The CDR3 region has the DNA TGCGCCAGCAGCCCCAGGACAGCCGGGGAGCTGTTTTTT. It codes for CASSPRTAGELFF.

V usage is TRBV7-2 and J usage is TRBJ2-7; 7 nucleotides align to TRBD2. Germline lookup yields CDR1 SGHTA and CDR2 FQGNSA. This CDR3 has 15 residues. Germline trimming cut 1 base from V and 5 bases from J; bases unmatched to any gene: 8. In DNA, the CDR3 is TGTGCCAGCAGCTTAGTTGGGGGGGAGCCCCACGAGCAGTACTTC. Protein product: CASSLVGGEPHEQYF.

The rearrangement joins TRBV30 to TRBJ1-6; D is ambiguous. Germline V CDR1 and CDR2: GTSNPN, SVGIG (reference sequence). The CDR3 loop spans 16 amino acids. Trimming took 0 bases from V and 6 from J, leaving 15 bases between them. CDR3 in DNA: TGTGCCTGGAGTGTACCTAGGATGCGCCTTAATTCACCCCTCCACTTT. It encodes CAWSVPRMRLNSPLHF. The full variable domain, in which reference TRBV30 and TRBJ1-6 provide the parts outside the CDR3, is SQTIHQWPATLVQPVGSPLSLECTVEGTSNPNLYWYRQAAGRGLQLLFYSVGIGQISSEVPQNLSASRPQDRQFILSSKKLLLSDSGFYLCAWSVPRMRLNSPLHFGNGTRLTVT.

V is TRBV10-1 and J is TRBJ2-2; no reliable D call. There are 15 residues in the CDR3. The germline CDR1 and CDR2 sequences are WNHNN and SYGVQD (reference sequence). Trimming cost V 3 bases and J 0 bases, with 8 bases left between them. The CDR3 sequence: CASSEAPANTGELFF. CDR3 DNA sequence: TGCGCCAGCAGTGAAGCACCCGCGAACACCGGGGAGCTGTTTTTT.

V is TRBV7-3 and J is TRBJ2-7; TRBD2 aligns across 8 bases. V lost 5 bases and J lost 10; bases outside the gene matches: 13. Germline loops: CDR1 SGHTA, CDR2 FQGTGA. The CDR3 loop spans 14 amino acids. CDR3 sequence: CASSPESGLGEQYF. The CDR3, as DNA: TGTGCCAGCAGCCCAGAGTCGGGACTAGGCGAACAGTACTTC.

This chain joins TRBV5-1 and TRBJ1-2; 8 positions match TRBD1. Germline CDR1 and CDR2: SGHRS and YFSETQ. The junction had 9 bases not matched to a gene; V was cut back by 0 bases and J by 8 bases. There are 15 residues in the CDR3. The CDR3 sequence is CASSLAGQGAEGYTF. The CDR3 bases are TGCGCCAGCAGCTTGGCCGGCCAGGGGGCTGAAGGCTACACCTTC.

This chain uses TRBV14 with TRBJ1-2; D is uncertain. Germline lookup yields CDR1 SGHDN and CDR2 FVKESK. V lost 1 base to trimming and J lost 4 bases, with 7 bases between them. The CDR3 spans 13 residues. CDR3 region: CASSQVGSYGYTF. The CDR3 DNA reads as TGTGCCAGCAGCCAAGTCGGGAGCTATGGCTACACCTTC.

This rearrangement joins TRBV6-1 to TRBJ1-6; 9 positions match TRBD1. The CDR3 contains 14 residues. After removal of 7 bases from V and 10 bases from J, the junction contained 8 bases not matched to a gene. Germline CDR1 is MNHNS and CDR2 is SASEGT. CDR3 sequence: CASTTDRGWSPLHF. The CDR3 DNA follows: TGTGCCAGCACTACGGACAGGGGTTGGTCACCCCTCCACTTT.

The genes are TRBV18 and TRBJ2-7; 8 nucleotides agree with TRBD1. The CDR3 is made up of 13 amino acids. CDR1 and CDR2 (germline): KGHSH, LQKENI. After removal of 5 bases from V and 7 bases from J, the junction contained 7 bases not matched to a gene. The chain's CDR3 is CASSGQGSDEQYF. CDR3 sequence (DNA): TGTGCCAGCTCAGGACAGGGCTCAGATGAGCAGTACTTC.

J is TRBJ2-1 and V is TRBV6-5; possible D gene TRBD2, 7 bases. This CDR3 spans 15 amino acids. The V end lost 8 bases, the J end lost 7 bases, and 21 bases lay between the germline ends. CDR1 is MNHEY, CDR2 SVGAGI, per germline. This chain's CDR3 is CASGSYEGGPNEQFF. The CDR3 DNA follows: TGTGCCAGCGGCAGTTACGAGGGGGGGCCAAATGAGCAGTTCTTC.

This clone was seen more than once but under ten times. The rearrangement uses TRBV5-1 and TRBJ2-2; 12 bases line up with TRBD1. This CDR3 is 16 amino acids long. Trimming took 4 bases from V and 4 from J; bases not matched to a gene: 5. CDR1 SGHRS and CDR2 YFSETQ come from the germline V gene. The CDR3 DNA sequence: TGCGCCAGCAGCCCGGGGACAGGGGGCAGCACCGGGGAGCTGTTTTTT. Protein product: CASSPGTGGSTGELFF.

The V gene is TRBV5-6, the J gene TRBJ1-1; D might be TRBD1 (5 bases). Trimming pared 5 bases from V and 5 bases from J, leaving 13 bases between. The CDR3 is 13 amino acids. Germline values: CDR1 SGHDT, CDR2 YYEEEE. This chain's CDR3 is CASRFEGVTEAFF. In DNA form, the CDR3 reads TGTGCCAGCAGATTCGAAGGGGTGACTGAAGCTTTCTTT.

V usage is TRBV7-9 and J usage is TRBJ2-2; 9 bases map to TRBD2. CDR1 and CDR2 from the germline V gene are SEHNR and FQNEAQ (reference sequence). The ends lost 7 bases at V and 4 bases at J; junction bases unmatched: 10. CDR3 length: 16 amino acids. CDR3 in amino acids: CASILAGALPTGELFF. The CDR3 nucleotides read TGTGCCAGCATTTTAGCGGGGGCCCTACCCACCGGGGAGCTGTTTTTT.

The chain employs TRBV4-1 and TRBJ2-5, with D unresolved. V shed 0 bases and J shed 2 bases, with 16 bases lying between them. CDR1 is MGHRA and CDR2 is YSYEKL in the germline V gene. This CDR3 contains 17 residues. CDR3 protein: CASSQDYTRSGQETQYF. Here the CDR3 DNA reads TGCGCCAGCAGCCAAGACTATACGAGGTCCGGTCAAGAGACCCAGTACTTC.

The rearrangement joins TRBV5-4 to TRBJ2-5; possible D gene TRBD1, 6 bases. V was shortened by 0 bases and J by 5 bases, with 14 bases between the two germline ends. The CDR3 length is 15 residues. CDR1 is SGHNT and CDR2 is YYREEE in the germline V gene (reference sequence). The CDR3 is CASSLGQATRETQYF. CDR3 DNA: TGTGCCAGCAGCTTGGGACAGGCAACCCGGGAGACCCAGTACTTC.

In its sample, this clone was seen many times. This chain links TRBV27 with TRBJ2-7; D is unresolved. Germline V gives CDR1 MNHEY, CDR2 SMNVEV (reference sequence). There are 14 residues in the CDR3. Trimming left V 5 bases short and J 6 bases short, with 17 bases between. CDR3 bases: TGTGCCAGCAGTGACACCACTGTTCCGCTCGAGCAGTACTTC. Protein sequence: CASSDTTVPLEQYF.

The CDR3 is CASSVAPGSGTTEAFF. CDR3 in DNA: TGTGCCAGCAGCGTAGCACCCGGCAGCGGGACGACTGAAGCTTTCTTT. J is TRBJ1-1 and V is TRBV9; weak D call: TRBD1 (5 bases). Germline V lookup: CDR1 SGDLS, CDR2 YYNGEE. Trimming cost V 0 bases and J 5 bases, with 17 bases left between them. CDR3 size: 16 residues.

This clone showed up just once. The gene calls are TRBV7-6 and TRBJ2-1; TRBD2 matches 12 bases. This CDR3 contains 19 residues. Per the germline V gene, CDR1 is SGHVS and CDR2 is FNYEAQ. V dropped 2 bases and J dropped 2; count of bases not matched to a gene: 10. This chain's CDR3 is CASSLYGPSGGAAYNEQFF. The CDR3, as DNA: TGTGCCAGCAGCTTATATGGTCCTAGCGGGGGGGCGGCCTACAATGAGCAGTTCTTC.

This chain uses TRBV6-5 with TRBJ1-1; D remains unclear. V was pared by 2 bases and J by 4 bases, with 14 bases between. CDR3 length: 15 amino acids. Germline CDR1 MNHEY, CDR2 SVGAGI. The CDR3 loop is CASSYAGLGRTEAFF. The CDR3 DNA reads TGTGCCAGCAGTTACGCAGGCCTCGGCCGCACTGAAGCTTTCTTT.

The V and J genes are TRBV18 and TRBJ2-7, with 7 bases that match TRBD1. The trim removed 0 bases at V and 3 bases at J, leaving 5 bases unmatched. This CDR3 region has 15 residues. CDR1 KGHSH and CDR2 LQKENI come from the germline V gene. CDR3 residues: CASSPPSRQGYEQYF. The CDR3 DNA is TGTGCCAGCTCACCACCGTCGCGACAGGGCTACGAGCAGTACTTC.

The rearrangement links TRBV5-5 to TRBJ1-3, with unresolved D. Germline CDR1 reads SGHKS; CDR2 reads YYEKEE (reference sequence). The length of the CDR3 is 14 residues. V was clipped by 4 bases and J by 4 bases, with 12 bases between them. The chain's CDR3 is CASSTRLWGNTIYF. As DNA, the CDR3 is TGTGCCAGCAGCACGAGGCTGTGGGGAAACACCATATATTTT.

V and J are TRBV4-1 and TRBJ2-1, with TRBD2 matching over 8 bases. CDR3 length equals 19 residues. V was clipped by 6 bases and J by 5 bases; unmatched bases: 21. In germline, CDR1 is MGHRA, CDR2 YSYEKL. CDR3 in DNA: TGCGCCAGCAGGGAAAGAACCCCGGCGGGGGGCGCGGGGCACAATGAGCAGTTCTTC. Amino acid sequence: CASRERTPAGGAGHNEQFF.

V is TRBV9 and J is TRBJ1-6, with D possibly being TRBD1 (5 bases). Germline assignment: CDR1 SGDLS and CDR2 YYNGEE. Deletions cut 0 bases from V and 8 bases from J, with 9 bases between. The CDR3 consists of 14 residues. CDR3 sequence reads: CASSVAGFDSPLHF. DNA for the CDR3: TGTGCCAGCAGCGTAGCAGGGTTTGATTCACCCCTCCACTTT.

The chain couples TRBV5-1 to TRBJ2-1, with D perhaps TRBD2 (6 bases). The length of the CDR3 is 15 residues. Germline CDR1 SGHRS, CDR2 YFSETQ. V was clipped by 4 bases and J by 4 bases, with 15 bases between them. CDR3 residues: CASSLQAGQYNEQFF. DNA of the CDR3: TGCGCCAGCAGCCTACAGGCGGGGCAATACAATGAGCAGTTCTTC.

This clone was observed a handful of times. The genes are TRBV5-1 and TRBJ2-7, with D possibly being TRBD2 (7 bases). The CDR3 sequence is 14 residues long. Between the trimmed V and J ends, which lost 0 bases and 6 bases, there was a span of 13 bases. Germline loops: CDR1 SGHRS, CDR2 YFSETQ. The CDR3 DNA reads TGCGCCAGCAGCTTGGAGTCGCGGGGGCGCGAGCAGTACTTC. Translation: CASSLESRGREQYF. The entire variable domain, with the rest obtained from reference TRBV5-1 and TRBJ2-7, is as follows: KAGVTQTPRYLIKTRGQQVTLSCSPISGHRSVSWYQQTPGQGLQFLFEYFSETQRNKGNFPGRFSGRQFSNSRSEMNVSTLELGDSALYLCASSLESRGREQYFGPGTRLTVT.

The rearrangement links TRBV27 to TRBJ1-3; TRBD1 might be the D (6 bases). CDR3 length equals 15 residues. V lost 0 bases and J 4 bases, leaving 10 bases between the germline ends. Germline lookup yields CDR1 MNHEY and CDR2 SMNVEV (reference sequence). The CDR3: CASSLSGTMGNTIYF. CDR3 in DNA: TGTGCCAGCAGTTTATCAGGGACAATGGGAAACACCATATATTTT.

The rearrangement joins TRBV25-1 to TRBJ1-6; D unclear. Germline assignment: CDR1 MGHDK and CDR2 SYGVNS. Deletions cut 3 bases from V and 3 bases from J, with 6 bases between. This CDR3 has 14 amino acids. As DNA, the CDR3 is TGTGCCAGCAGTGAGGTCAGCTATAATTCACCCCTCCACTTT. It encodes CASSEVSYNSPLHF.